These 28 T cell receptor beta chains came from one sample sequenced in a study of T-cell reconstitution after alpha-beta-depleted transplantation in children. During its preparation, the TCRbeta library received unique molecular identifiers. MiXCR was run by TCRdb on the PCR reads, yielding one entry per CDR3 protein. Counted here are roughly 180,000 distinct CDR3 sequences, just over 14% occurring once; the ten biggest clones make up about 13%. Sample: PBMCs from the stem cell graft donor, taken from the stem cell graft. The receptor source for this set is a human donor who donated a stem cell graft to a child with acute lymphoblastic leukemia.

This clonotype was recorded many times. The chain recombines TRBV20-1 with TRBJ2-7, with TRBD1 identical over 8 bases. The CDR3 totals 13 residues. Germline CDR1 DFQATT, CDR2 SNEGSKA (reference sequence). The trim removed 3 bases at V and 5 bases at J, leaving 6 bases unmatched. CDR3 protein: CSARVDRDHEQYF. The CDR3 DNA follows: TGCAGTGCTAGGGTGGACAGGGACCACGAGCAGTACTTC.

About this clonotype itself: Possible read error: a much larger clone is one base away. The CDR3 nucleotides read TGTGCCATCAACCATCGGCTTGGCGCCGCTAGCACAGATACGCAGTATTTT. This gives the protein CAINHRLGAASTDTQYF. The chain couples TRBV12-3 or TRBV12-4 to TRBJ2-3; no reliable D call. Trimming took 10 bases from V and 0 from J, leaving 23 bases between them. The CDR3 sequence is 17 residues long.

This clonotype was detected many times. The rearrangement joins TRBV12-3 or TRBV12-4 to TRBJ2-3; 9 bases map to TRBD2. This CDR3 contains 19 residues. V was pared by 5 bases and J by 3 bases, with 18 bases of the junction left unmatched. The CDR3 nucleotides read TGTGCCAGCAGTACATCCCCTTTCGGGGCGGGAGGGATGACAGATACGCAGTATTTT. Amino acid sequence: CASSTSPFGAGGMTDTQYF.

This clonotype was seen ten or more times. The CDR3 DNA sequence: TGCAGCGTTGAACGCCCAGCGGGAGCAATCTACAATGAGCAGTTCTTC. It specifies CSVERPAGAIYNEQFF. This rearrangement joins TRBV29-1 to TRBJ2-1, with 8 bases that match TRBD2. Trimming removed 2 bases from V and 3 bases from J; junction bases left unmatched: 9. CDR1 is SQVTM, CDR2 ANQGSEA, per germline. The CDR3 loop spans 16 amino acids.

The chain combines TRBV4-1 with TRBJ2-1, with 7 nucleotides matching TRBD2. CDR3 length: 17 residues. Per the germline V gene, CDR1 is MGHRA and CDR2 is YSYEKL. V lost 0 bases, J lost 0 bases, and 5 bases stayed unmatched. Here the CDR3 DNA reads TGCGCCAGCAGCCAAGAGTGGCTAGCGGCCTCCTACAATGAGCAGTTCTTC. It yields the protein CASSQEWLAASYNEQFF.

This clonotype was seen repeatedly, ten times or more. CDR3 DNA: TGTGCCAGCAGCCAAGGGGGGGCTGGCTACGAGCAGTACTTC. It translates to CASSQGGAGYEQYF. The chain couples TRBV3-1 to TRBJ2-7; D may correspond to TRBD1 or TRBD2 (6 bases each). The CDR3 runs 14 residues. The germline V and J ends were trimmed by 1 base and 3 bases, with 10 bases remaining between them. CDR1 is LGHDT and CDR2 is YNNKEL in the germline V gene (reference sequence).

The table lists this clonotype with many counts. The chain carries TRBV29-1 and TRBJ2-3; unclear D gene. The CDR3 extends over 16 amino acids. V lost 1 base to trimming and J lost 3 bases, with 17 bases between them. CDR1 and CDR2 from the germline V gene are SQVTM and ANQGSEA. The CDR3 is CSVEADGPSATDTQYF. The CDR3 nucleotides are TGCAGCGTTGAAGCGGATGGACCCTCGGCTACAGATACGCAGTATTTT.

Details on this clonotype: It may be a read error: a sequence one base away is much more abundant. The chain is built from TRBV20-1 and TRBJ2-7; 12 bases match TRBD2. The CDR3 runs to 17 residues. Per the germline V gene, CDR1 is DFQATT and CDR2 is SNEGSKA (reference sequence). The CDR3 coding sequence is TGCAGTGCTAGAGATGATGGGCTAGCGGGAGGGACCTACGAGCGGTACTTC. Residues: CSARDDGLAGGTYERYF.

This clonotype came up many times. The chain uses TRBV7-8 and TRBJ2-7; 10 bases agree with TRBD2. Germline V gives CDR1 SGHVS, CDR2 FQNEAQ. V lost 4 bases to trimming and J lost 2 bases; unmatched junction nucleotides: 5. There are 15 residues in the CDR3. DNA for the CDR3: TGTGCCAGCAGCTCGACTAGCGGGTCCACCTACGAGCAGTACTTC. Translating it yields CASSSTSGSTYEQYF.

This clonotype has ten or more counts. The V and J genes are TRBV4-1 and TRBJ1-4; TRBD1 is a possible D gene (5 bases). Germline loops: CDR1 MGHRA, CDR2 YSYEKL. The CDR3 is 14 residues long. V dropped 0 bases and J dropped 8 bases, with 10 bases sitting between them. The chain's CDR3 is CASSQDPGKEKLFF. The CDR3, as DNA: TGCGCCAGCAGCCAAGATCCAGGGAAGGAAAAACTGTTTTTT.

The table lists this clonotype with many counts. V gene TRBV6-9 combines with J gene TRBJ2-2; D gene uncertain. The CDR3 is made up of 16 amino acids. CDR1 is MNHGY, CDR2 SVAAGI, per germline. V lost 0 bases and J lost 0, with 8 bases in between. The CDR3 DNA follows: TGTGCCAGCAGTTATTCGTATAGCTCGAACACCGGGGAGCTGTTTTTT. Residues: CASSYSYSSNTGELFF.

The sample holds many counts of this clonotype. The genes are TRBV6-5 and TRBJ2-5; 12 positions agree with TRBD2. CDR3 size: 17 residues. Germline CDR1 and CDR2: MNHEY and SVGAGI. V shed 2 bases and J 2 bases; nucleotides not matched to a gene: 6. CDR3 sequence: CASSYTIGLAGQETQYF. The DNA of the CDR3 is TGTGCCAGCAGTTACACCATTGGACTAGCGGGACAAGAGACCCAGTACTTC.

The gene calls are TRBV28 and TRBJ1-5; the match to TRBD1 covers 9 bases. With V trimmed by 4 bases and J by 4 bases, 20 bases remained unmatched. The germline V gene encodes CDR1 MDHEN and CDR2 SYDVKM. The CDR3 is made up of 20 amino acids. CDR3 coding DNA: TGTGCCAGCAGTTCCCCGTCGGTACAGGGGGCTTTGGGGAGTAATCAGCCCCAGCATTTT. Residues: CASSSPSVQGALGSNQPQHF.

Many counts were recorded for this clonotype. The chain employs TRBV5-1 and TRBJ2-1, with D unclear. Looked up from germline, CDR1 is SGHRS and CDR2 is YFSETQ. V lost 2 bases and J 2 bases, leaving 11 bases between the germline ends. The CDR3 totals 15 residues. DNA of the CDR3: TGCGCCAGCAGCTTTCTAGTAGTACCCTACAATGAGCAGTTCTTC. It codes for CASSFLVVPYNEQFF.

This clonotype was counted ten times or more. The V and J genes are TRBV19 and TRBJ2-3; D assignment may be TRBD1 or TRBD2 (6 bases each). The CDR3 is 13 amino acids. With 9 bases removed from V and 6 bases from J, the gap between germline ends came to 16 bases. Germline V gene lookup returns CDR1 LNHDA and CDR2 SQIVND (reference sequence). The CDR3 region has the DNA TGTGCCAGCTCCTCGCGAGGGGGGGATACGCAGTATTTT. This translates into CASSSRGGDTQYF.

The rearrangement uses TRBV7-6 and TRBJ2-1; 7 bases map to TRBD2. Trimming took 5 bases from V and 13 from J; bases not matched to a gene: 14. Germline CDR1 is SGHVS and CDR2 is FNYEAQ. The CDR3 has 14 residues. CDR3 protein: CASSQRGLAADQFF. CDR3 nucleotides: TGTGCCAGCAGCCAGCGAGGGCTAGCGGCTGACCAGTTCTTC. Full variable domain (outside the CDR3, taken from reference TRBV7-6 and TRBJ2-1): GAGVSQSPRYKVTKRGQDVALRCDPISGHVSLYWYRQALGQGPEFLTYFNYEAQQDKSGLPNDRFSAERPEGSISTLTIQRTEQRDSAMYRCASSQRGLAADQFFGPGTRLTVL.

The chain combines TRBV7-8 with TRBJ2-1, with D perhaps matching TRBD2 (5 bases). Germline CDR1 reads SGHVS; CDR2 reads FQNEAQ. V lost 1 base, J lost 4 bases, and 20 bases lay in between. This CDR3 is built from 18 residues. CDR3 sequence reads: CASSLGRGSWGVYNEQFF. As DNA, the CDR3 is TGTGCCAGCAGCTTAGGACGTGGCTCTTGGGGAGTATACAATGAGCAGTTCTTC.

This clonotype was detected ten times or more. V gene TRBV3-1 combines with J gene TRBJ1-1; tentative D call: TRBD1 (5 bases). The CDR3 has 14 residues. The V gene's germline CDR1 is LGHDT and CDR2 YNNKEL (reference sequence). The V end was cut by 7 bases, the J end by 1 base, with 13 bases between. The DNA of the CDR3 is TGTGCCAGCAACTTCCAAGACAGGAACACTGAAGCTTTCTTT. Protein product: CASNFQDRNTEAFF.

This clonotype was seen many times. J is TRBJ1-5 and V is TRBV7-2; tentative D call: TRBD1 (6 bases). Germline CDR1 SGHTA, CDR2 FQGNSA. V was trimmed by 0 bases and J by 6 bases, leaving 9 bases between them. This CDR3 comprises 14 residues. The CDR3 spells CASSLAGGRQPQHF. CDR3 nucleotides: TGTGCCAGCAGCTTAGCCGGGGGGCGTCAGCCCCAGCATTTT.

At least ten counts were recorded for this clonotype. The chain recombines TRBV5-1 with TRBJ2-2; TRBD2 matches at 7 bases. The length of the CDR3 is 15 residues. With V trimmed by 6 bases and J by 0 bases, 5 bases remained unmatched. Germline V gene lookup returns CDR1 SGHRS and CDR2 YFSETQ. The CDR3 DNA is TGCGCCAGCAAAACTAGCGTCGCGAACACCGGGGAGCTGTTTTTT. It codes for CASKTSVANTGELFF.

The chain is built from TRBV12-3 or TRBV12-4 and TRBJ2-4; D is ambiguous. V was trimmed by 1 base and J by 6 bases, leaving 7 bases between them. The CDR3 has 13 amino acids. CDR3 in amino acids: CASSLGVVNIQYF. The DNA of the CDR3 is TGTGCCAGCAGTTTAGGGGTTGTAAACATTCAGTACTTC.

This clonotype was detected a few times. V usage is TRBV24-1 and J usage is TRBJ2-5, with TRBD2 as a possible D gene (6 bases). V lost 4 bases and J lost 2, with 19 bases in between. Germline V gives CDR1 KGHDR, CDR2 SFDVKD. The CDR3 extends over 17 amino acids. The CDR3 spells CATSDPSGQAGQETQYF. The CDR3 DNA reads as TGTGCCACCAGTGACCCATCGGGGCAGGCGGGGCAAGAGACCCAGTACTTC.

This clonotype was counted many times. The V gene is TRBV18, the J gene TRBJ1-2; a possible D gene is TRBD1 (6 bases). From germline, CDR1 is KGHSH and CDR2 LQKENI. The CDR3 contains 12 residues. V lost 6 bases to trimming and J lost 7 bases, with 12 bases between them. This CDR3 is CASSPGDGGYTF. The CDR3 nucleotides read TGTGCCAGCTCCCCAGGGGATGGTGGCTACACCTTC.

This clonotype was counted many times. The gene calls are TRBV5-5 and TRBJ2-1, with D unclear. V lost 1 base and J lost 5, with 7 bases in between. The CDR3 contains 13 residues. Germline V CDR1 and CDR2: SGHKS, YYEKEE (reference sequence). The CDR3 nucleotides are TGTGCCAGCAGCTTGAGTGGGGACAATGAGCAGTTCTTC. Protein product: CASSLSGDNEQFF.

This clonotype was observed a handful of times. The chain joins TRBV12-3 or TRBV12-4 to TRBJ2-7; possibly TRBD1 for D (5 bases). This CDR3 region has 14 residues. The V gene lost 4 bases and the J gene lost 6 bases, with 16 bases spanning the gap. The CDR3 DNA reads as TGTGCCAGCAGTTCGACTTCCCAGGGTTCCGAGCAGTACTTC. Amino acids: CASSSTSQGSEQYF.

This clonotype was seen at least ten times. V gene TRBV6-6 combines with J gene TRBJ2-1; D gene ambiguous. The ends were cut back, 7 bases at V and 3 bases at J, with 10 bases in the middle. Germline loops: CDR1 MNHNY, CDR2 SVGAGI (reference sequence). This CDR3 is 13 amino acids long. The CDR3 nucleotides are TGTGCCAGCACCGCTAAGGGCTACAATGAGCAGTTCTTC. Translating it yields CASTAKGYNEQFF.

This clonotype was seen ten or more times. The J gene is TRBJ2-5, the V gene TRBV14; D is perhaps TRBD1 (5 bases). V was clipped by 0 bases and J by 4 bases, with 12 bases between them. The CDR3 is 15 residues long. CDR1 SGHDN and CDR2 FVKESK come from the germline V gene. CDR3 region: CASSQDLVRAETQYF. As DNA, the CDR3 is TGTGCCAGCAGCCAAGACCTAGTCAGGGCAGAGACCCAGTACTTC.

Ten or more counts support this clonotype. The chain is built from TRBV3-1 and TRBJ1-2; no clear D gene. The length of the CDR3 is 12 residues. V was trimmed by 1 base and J by 7 bases, leaving 7 bases between them. Germline assignment: CDR1 LGHDT and CDR2 YNNKEL (reference sequence). The CDR3 sequence is CASSQVEGGYTF. In nucleotides, the CDR3 is TGTGCCAGCAGCCAAGTAGAAGGTGGCTACACCTTC.